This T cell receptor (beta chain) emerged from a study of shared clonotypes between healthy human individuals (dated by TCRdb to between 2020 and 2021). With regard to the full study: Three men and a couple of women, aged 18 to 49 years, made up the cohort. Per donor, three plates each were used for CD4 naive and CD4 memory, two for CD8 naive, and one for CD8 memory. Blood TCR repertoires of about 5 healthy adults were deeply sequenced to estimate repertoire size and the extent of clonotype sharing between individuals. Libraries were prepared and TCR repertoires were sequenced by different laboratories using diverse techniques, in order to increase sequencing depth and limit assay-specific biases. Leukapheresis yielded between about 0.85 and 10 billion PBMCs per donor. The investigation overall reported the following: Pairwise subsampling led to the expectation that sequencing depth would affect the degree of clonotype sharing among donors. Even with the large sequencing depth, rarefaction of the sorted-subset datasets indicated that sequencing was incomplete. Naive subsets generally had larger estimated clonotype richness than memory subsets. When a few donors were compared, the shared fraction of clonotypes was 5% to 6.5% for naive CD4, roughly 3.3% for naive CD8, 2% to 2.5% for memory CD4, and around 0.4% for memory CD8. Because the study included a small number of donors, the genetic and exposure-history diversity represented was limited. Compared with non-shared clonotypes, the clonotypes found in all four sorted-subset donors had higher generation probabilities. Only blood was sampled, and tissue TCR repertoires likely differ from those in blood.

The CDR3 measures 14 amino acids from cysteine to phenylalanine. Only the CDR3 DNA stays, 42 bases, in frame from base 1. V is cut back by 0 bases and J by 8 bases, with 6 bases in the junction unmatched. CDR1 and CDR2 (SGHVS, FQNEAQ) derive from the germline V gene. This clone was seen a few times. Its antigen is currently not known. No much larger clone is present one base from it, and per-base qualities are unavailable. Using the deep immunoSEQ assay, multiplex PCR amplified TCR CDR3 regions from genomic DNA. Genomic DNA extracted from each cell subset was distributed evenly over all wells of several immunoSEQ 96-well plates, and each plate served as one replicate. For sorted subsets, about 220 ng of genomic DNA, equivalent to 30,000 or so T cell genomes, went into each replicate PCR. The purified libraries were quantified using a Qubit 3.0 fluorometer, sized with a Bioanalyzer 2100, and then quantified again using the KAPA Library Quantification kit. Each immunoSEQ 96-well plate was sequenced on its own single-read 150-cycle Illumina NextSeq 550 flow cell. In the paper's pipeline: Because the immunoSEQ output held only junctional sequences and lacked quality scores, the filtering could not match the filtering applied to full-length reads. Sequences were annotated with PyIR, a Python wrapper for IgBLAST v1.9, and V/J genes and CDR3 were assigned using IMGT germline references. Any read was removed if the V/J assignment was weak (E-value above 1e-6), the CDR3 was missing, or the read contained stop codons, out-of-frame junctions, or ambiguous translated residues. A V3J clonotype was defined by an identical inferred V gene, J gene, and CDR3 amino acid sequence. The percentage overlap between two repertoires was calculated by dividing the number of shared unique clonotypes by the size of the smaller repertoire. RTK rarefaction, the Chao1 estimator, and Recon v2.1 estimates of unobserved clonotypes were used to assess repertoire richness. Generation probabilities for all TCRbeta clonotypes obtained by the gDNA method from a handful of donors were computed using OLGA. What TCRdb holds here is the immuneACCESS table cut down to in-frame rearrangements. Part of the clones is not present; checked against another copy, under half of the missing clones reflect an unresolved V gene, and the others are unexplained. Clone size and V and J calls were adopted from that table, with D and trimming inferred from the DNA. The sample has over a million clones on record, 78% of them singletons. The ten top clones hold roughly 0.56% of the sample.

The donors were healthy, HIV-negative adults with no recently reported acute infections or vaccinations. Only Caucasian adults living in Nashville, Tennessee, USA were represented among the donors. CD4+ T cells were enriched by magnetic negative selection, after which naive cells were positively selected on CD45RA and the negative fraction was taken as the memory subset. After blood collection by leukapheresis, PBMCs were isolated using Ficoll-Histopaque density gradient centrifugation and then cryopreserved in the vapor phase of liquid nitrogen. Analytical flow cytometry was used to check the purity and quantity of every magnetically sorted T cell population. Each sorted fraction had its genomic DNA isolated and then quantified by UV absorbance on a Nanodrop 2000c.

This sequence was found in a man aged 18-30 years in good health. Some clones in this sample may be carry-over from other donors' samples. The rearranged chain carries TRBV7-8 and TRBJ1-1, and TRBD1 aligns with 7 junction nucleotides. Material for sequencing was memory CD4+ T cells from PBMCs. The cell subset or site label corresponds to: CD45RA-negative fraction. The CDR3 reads CASSLARDRREAFF. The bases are TGTGCCAGCAGCTTAGCAAGGGACAGAAGGGAAGCTTTCTTT.